The rows below give T cell receptor beta chains drawn from one sample of a study of cytomegalovirus exposure and HLA in healthy donors. TCRdb's copy holds only in-frame clones and misses some; the assay was immunoSEQ multiplex PCR. The sample has some 150,000 clones, 64% seen once. Material for sequencing was PBMCs. All receptors come from a woman aged 25 to 39 in good health and CMV-seropositive. Each CDR3 is given with its conserved first and last residue. D genes are given only for firm matches. The size entry is marked missing in some rows and otherwise reads once, few, many or a size class.

cdr3_aa cdr3_nt j_call v_call d_call clone_size
CAGGLAGEVSSTDTQYF TGTGCCGGGGGACTAGCGGGGGAGGTTTCTAGCACAGATACGCAGTATTTT TRBJ2-3 TRBV21-1 NA NA
CASSKDSETNYGYTF TGCGCCAGCAGCAAGGACAGCGAAACTAACTATGGCTACACCTTC TRBJ1-2 TRBV5-1 NA once
CASRTRTTAEAFF TGTGCCAGCAGGACCCGGACAACCGCTGAAGCTTTCTTT TRBJ1-1 TRBV6-5 NA NA
CASSLIFGGRNEQFF TGCGCCAGCAGCCTGATTTTCGGCGGGAGGAATGAGCAGTTCTTC TRBJ2-1 TRBV4-1 TRBD2 NA
CASSPAGGQPQHF TGTGCCAGCAGCCCGGCAGGGGGACAGCCCCAGCATTTT TRBJ1-5 TRBV7-9 TRBD1 NA
CASVAGGLVNEQFF TGTGCCAGCGTAGCGGGGGGGCTTGTCAATGAGCAGTTCTTC TRBJ2-1 TRBV6-6 TRBD2 NA
CAGQGSPDTQYF TGTGCCGGACAGGGTTCCCCAGATACGCAGTATTTT TRBJ2-3 TRBV6-4 TRBD1 NA
CASSQEGPREWPTTTDTQYF TGTGCCAGCAGCCAAGAAGGTCCACGGGAGTGGCCTACAACAACAGATACGCAGTATTTT TRBJ2-3 TRBV4-2 NA few
CASSFPGQIYGYTF TGTGCCAGCAGTTTCCCTGGACAGATCTATGGCTACACCTTC TRBJ1-2 TRBV27 NA NA
CAISEETLTGELFF TGTGCCATCAGTGAGGAGACTCTCACCGGGGAGCTGTTTTTT TRBJ2-2 TRBV10-3 NA few
CASREAGHSYEQYF TGTGCCAGCAGGGAAGCGGGACACTCTTACGAGCAGTACTTC TRBJ2-7 TRBV2 NA NA
CASSTTGAYEQYF TGTGCCAGTAGTACAACCGGGGCCTACGAGCAGTACTTC TRBJ2-7 TRBV19 NA NA
CASSLSPPDRGYTDTQYF TGTGCCAGCAGCTTAAGTCCCCCGGACAGGGGGTACACAGATACGCAGTATTTT TRBJ2-3 TRBV13 TRBD1 NA
CASRTGPNYGYTF TGTGCCAGCCGGACAGGTCCTAACTATGGCTACACCTTC TRBJ1-2 TRBV6-6 TRBD1 NA
CASSPVDFYGYTF TGTGCCAGCAGTCCGGTTGACTTTTATGGCTACACCTTC TRBJ1-2 TRBV5-6 NA NA
CASSPPGGGFAEAFF TGTGCCAGCAGTCCCCCTGGAGGGGGCTTCGCTGAAGCTTTCTTT TRBJ1-1 TRBV28 TRBD1 NA
CAISLDREDYEQYF TGTGCCATCTCACTTGACAGGGAGGATTACGAGCAGTACTTC TRBJ2-7 TRBV10-3 NA NA
CASSGRAGNQPQHF TGTGCCAGCAGTGGGAGGGCTGGCAATCAGCCCCAGCATTTT TRBJ1-5 TRBV6-5 NA few
CASSPGGGADEQYF TGTGCCAGCTCACCGGGGGGGGGCGCGGACGAGCAGTACTTC TRBJ2-7 TRBV18 NA few
CASSQRRISYNEQFF TGTGCCAGCAGCCAGAGGAGAATTTCCTACAATGAGCAGTTCTTC TRBJ2-1 TRBV5-6 NA once
CASSSGQGGTNEKLFF TGTGCCAGCAGCAGTGGACAGGGGGGGACTAATGAAAAACTGTTTTTT TRBJ1-4 TRBV21-1 NA once
CASSRWAGGDFGELFF TGTGCCAGTAGCCGGTGGGCAGGGGGCGATTTCGGGGAGCTGTTTTTT TRBJ2-2 TRBV19 TRBD1 NA
CASAGGAYNEQFF TGTGCCAGTGCGGGAGGCGCCTACAATGAGCAGTTCTTC TRBJ2-1 TRBV6-5 TRBD2 NA